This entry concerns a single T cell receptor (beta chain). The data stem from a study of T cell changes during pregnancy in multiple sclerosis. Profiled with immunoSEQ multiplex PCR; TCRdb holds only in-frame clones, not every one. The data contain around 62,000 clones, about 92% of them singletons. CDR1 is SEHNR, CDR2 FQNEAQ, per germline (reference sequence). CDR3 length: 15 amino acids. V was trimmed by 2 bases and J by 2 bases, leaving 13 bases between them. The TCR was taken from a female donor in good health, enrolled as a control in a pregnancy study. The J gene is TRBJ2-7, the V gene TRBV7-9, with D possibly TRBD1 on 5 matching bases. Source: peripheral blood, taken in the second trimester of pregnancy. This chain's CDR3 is CASSLSDSTAYEQYF. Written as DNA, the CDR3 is TGTGCCAGCAGCTTAAGCGATTCGACAGCCTACGAGCAGTACTTC.